This TCR beta chain was identified in a study of monozygotic twins with inflammatory bowel disease. CDR3 length: 16 amino acids. Germline values: CDR1 MNHEY, CDR2 SVGAGI. TCRdb re-called the 5' RACE reads and catalogs CDR3 proteins one per entry, DNA excluded. Here the sample table reports about 380,000 distinct CDR3 sequences. The material sequenced was blood. This clonotype was obtained from a human donor with ulcerative colitis or Crohn's disease, or a healthy co-twin of an affected twin (not recorded which). The gene calls are TRBV6-5 and TRBJ2-3; TCRdb calls TRBD1, which cannot be checked without DNA. The CDR3: CASSYYSDRFTDTQYF.